Here is one T cell receptor (beta chain) with its context. This entry comes from a study of blood T cell repertoires in COVID-19. Overall study: Whether acute or convalescent, the COVID-19 samples came from the United States, Italy and Spain. T cells, B-cell-depleted T cells, or PBMCs supplied cDNA or gDNA.

CDR1 and CDR2 (germline): LNHDA, SQIVND (reference sequence). With 5 bases removed from V and 0 bases from J, the gap between germline ends came to 11 bases. This CDR3 region has 15 residues. Under the authors' procedure: Estimates of nucleated cell counts were drawn from the amplification of reference gene primers. The table came from immunoSEQ multiplex PCR; TCRdb's copy has only in-frame clones and leaves some out. V and J calls and clone size are given by that table; D and trimming were obtained from the DNA. The sample carries approximately 210,000 clones, about 88% recorded once. The sequence was obtained from a woman aged 40 to 50 who had recovered from COVID-19. Specimen: peripheral blood. The rearrangement uses TRBV19 and TRBJ2-1, with D unclear. The CDR3 nucleotides are TGTGCCAGTAGTGCGGTTTATGGCTCCTACAATGAGCAGTTCTTC. The encoded protein is CASSAVYGSYNEQFF.